This T cell receptor beta chain was documented in a study of shared clonotypes between healthy human individuals. Overall study: A few men and a couple of women, aged 18 to 49, were donors. CD4 naive and memory got three plates each, CD8 naive two, CD8 memory one. Study-level findings and limits: Owing to a small donor count, the genetic and exposure-history diversity represented was limited.

Profiled with immunoSEQ multiplex PCR; TCRdb holds only in-frame clones, not every one. The sample lists some 1 million clones; more than 60% were seen once. Comments on this clone: Its antigen remains unidentified.

The TCR sequence derives from a man younger than 30 in good health. The sequencing sample was made of memory CD4+ T cells sorted from blood. Subset meaning: CD45RA-negative fraction.

The CDR3 sequence: CAWNPSGRGDTQYF. Here the CDR3 DNA reads TGTGCCTGGAACCCGAGCGGGAGAGGGGATACGCAGTATTTT. The chain is built from TRBV30 and TRBJ2-3, with TRBD2 matching 8 bases. Germline lookup yields CDR1 GTSNPN and CDR2 SVGIG (reference sequence). The CDR3 runs 14 residues. With 4 bases clipped from V and 6 bases from J, the junction kept 9 bases outside the gene matches.